This entry describes one TCR beta chain. Its antigen is unknown. The sample holds other DNA sequences that translate to the same CDR3. Primers included in the PCR were 60 Vbeta and 13 Jbeta primers. TCRdb keeps only in-frame clones here, not all; method: immunoSEQ multiplex PCR. The table shows 150,000 to 200,000 clones, with 65% to 80% occurring only once. The sample originates from a study of cytomegalovirus exposure and HLA in healthy donors. General study points: An ancestry cluster, one associated with Asian ancestry, reportedly showed fewer N-insertions than the 666-donor mean in a later analysis. Most TCR beta V segments were productive about 90% or about 30% of the time in an earlier analysis.

Losses at the gene ends were 5 bases for V and 5 bases for J; bases not matched to a gene: 3. CDR1 is SNHLY and CDR2 is FYNNEI in the germline V gene. The CDR3 extends over 14 amino acids. Regarding donors, all were healthy bone marrow donors. Sequences were obtained from PBMCs. This receptor was identified in a woman aged 45-59 years in good health and CMV-seropositive. This chain joins TRBV2 and TRBJ2-5; 12 nucleotides agree with TRBD1. CDR3 DNA: TGTGCCAGCAGTCGGGACAGGGGGCAGGAGACCCAGTACTTC. It translates to CASSRDRGQETQYF.